These 28 T cell receptor beta chains share one sample of origin, sequenced in a study of shared clonotypes between healthy human individuals. CD45RO-negative, CCR7-selected cells formed the naive CD8 fraction, which excluded terminally differentiated effector memory CD45RA+ cells. The repertoire was sequenced with immunoSEQ multiplex PCR; TCRdb's copy has only in-frame clones and lacks some. The table shows hundreds of thousands of clones, with approximately 96% occurring only once. Material: naive CD8+ T cells sorted from blood. These receptors were collected from a young woman in good health.

This chain connects TRBV7-8 to TRBJ2-2, with 7 bases aligning to TRBD2. The junction had 9 bases not matched to a gene; V was cut back by 3 bases and J by 2 bases. Per germline, CDR1 SGHVS and CDR2 FQNEAQ. CDR3 length: 17 residues. The CDR3 nucleotides are TGTGCCAGCAGCTTTTGGGGGGGAGTCTTTAACACCGGGGAGCTGTTTTTT. It specifies CASSFWGGVFNTGELFF.

This clone is a singleton in its sample. The sample carries other DNA sequences with the same CDR3. The CDR3 bases are TGTGCCAGCAGCCTCTCTGGAAACACCATATATTTT. It translates to CASSLSGNTIYF. This chain uses TRBV28 with TRBJ1-3, with D uncertain. V gave up 6 bases and J gave up 0 bases, with 3 bases separating them. From germline, CDR1 is MDHEN and CDR2 SYDVKM. The CDR3 has 12 amino acids.

The gene calls are TRBV27 and TRBJ2-1; 12 bases fit TRBD1. Trimming at V came to 5 bases and at J to 12 bases, leaving 11 bases not matched to a gene. Germline V CDR1 and CDR2: MNHEY, SMNVEV (reference sequence). The length of the CDR3 is 15 residues. CDR3 nucleotide sequence: TGTGCCAGCAGTCTCGGAGGGACAGGGGGCGCTCGGCAGTTCTTC. Amino acids: CASSLGGTGGARQFF.

This chain uses TRBV7-9 with TRBJ2-1; 10 bases line up with TRBD1. Germline lookup yields CDR1 SEHNR and CDR2 FQNEAQ (reference sequence). This CDR3 spans 17 amino acids. J was trimmed by 7 bases and V by 1 base; bases with no gene match: 10. In DNA, the CDR3 is TGTGCCAGCAGCTTAGGTTCCGAGGGACAGGGGTGGAATGAGCAGTTCTTC. Translated, it gives CASSLGSEGQGWNEQFF.

The J gene is TRBJ1-4, the V gene TRBV28; D unclear. Germline CDR1 is MDHEN and CDR2 is SYDVKM. V was trimmed by 3 bases and J by 6 bases, leaving 11 bases between them. CDR3 length: 14 residues. The CDR3 nucleotides read TGTGCCAGCAGTTTGTCGGGATTATATGAAAAACTGTTTTTT. Translating it yields CASSLSGLYEKLFF.

The rearrangement joins TRBV27 to TRBJ1-2; 8 bases match TRBD1. The CDR3 totals 12 residues. The J segment lost 8 bases and the V segment lost 7 bases, leaving 6 bases of the junction unmatched. CDR1 MNHEY and CDR2 SMNVEV come from the germline V gene (reference sequence). The CDR3 nucleotides read TGTGCCAGCACCACAGGGGGTAGAGGCTACACCTTC. Protein: CASTTGGRGYTF.

This chain uses TRBV5-4 with TRBJ1-1; tentatively, D is TRBD1 (6 bases). Trimming stripped 2 bases from V and 7 bases from J, with 12 bases between. CDR3 length: 13 amino acids. Germline values: CDR1 SGHNT, CDR2 YYREEE (reference sequence). The CDR3 region is CASSLEGVNEAFF. The CDR3 nucleotides read TGTGCCAGCAGCTTAGAGGGGGTCAATGAAGCTTTCTTT.

The V call is TRBV28, the J call TRBJ1-2; the match to TRBD1 covers 7 bases. This CDR3 spans 15 amino acids. CDR1 and CDR2 (germline): MDHEN, SYDVKM. J lost 4 bases, V lost 6 bases, and 11 bases had no gene match. CDR3: CASSPQGTYGYGYTF. The DNA for the CDR3 is TGTGCCAGCAGCCCACAGGGGACGTATGGCTATGGCTACACCTTC.

J is TRBJ1-2 and V is TRBV7-8, with 10 bases aligning to TRBD1. CDR3 length equals 15 residues. CDR1 and CDR2 (germline): SGHVS, FQNEAQ. V was pared by 3 bases and J by 4 bases, with 5 bases of the junction left unmatched. The DNA for the CDR3 is TGTGCCAGCAGCTTGGGACAGGGGCCTATCTATGGCTACACCTTC. As protein: CASSLGQGPIYGYTF.

This clone has a single count. V is TRBV28 and J is TRBJ2-4; 7 bases map to TRBD1. With 4 bases clipped from V and 8 bases from J, the junction kept 5 bases outside the gene matches. The germline gives CDR1 MDHEN, CDR2 SYDVKM. This CDR3 spans 13 amino acids. The CDR3 reads CASSSLTGDIQYF. The CDR3 DNA reads TGTGCCAGCAGTTCACTAACAGGGGACATTCAGTACTTC.

The chain uses TRBV13 and TRBJ2-1; D gene unclear. Germline values: CDR1 PRHDT, CDR2 FYEKMQ (reference sequence). V lost 4 bases, J lost 2 bases, and 12 bases lay in between. This CDR3 has 15 residues. This chain's CDR3 is CASSSPGNPYNEQFF. The CDR3 DNA is TGTGCCAGCAGCTCACCCGGAAACCCCTACAATGAGCAGTTCTTC. Supplemented by reference TRBV13 and TRBJ2-1, the full variable domain reads AAGVIQSPRHLIKEKRETATLKCYPIPRHDTVYWYQQGPGQDPQFLISFYEKMQSDKGSIPDRFSAQQFSDYHSELNMSSLELGDSALYFCASSSPGNPYNEQFFGPGTRLTVL.

This rearrangement joins TRBV14 to TRBJ1-3, with D unresolved. The CDR3 loop spans 14 amino acids. The V gene's germline CDR1 is SGHDN and CDR2 FVKESK. Deletions cut 1 base from V and 0 bases from J, with 4 bases between. Written as DNA, the CDR3 is TGTGCCAGCAGCCAAGTCCTCTCTGGAAACACCATATATTTT. Amino acids: CASSQVLSGNTIYF.

The rearrangement links TRBV27 to TRBJ2-3; possibly TRBD1 or TRBD2 for D (5 bases each). CDR3 length equals 13 residues. The V gene lost 9 bases and the J gene lost 3 bases, with 13 bases spanning the gap. Germline values: CDR1 MNHEY, CDR2 SMNVEV (reference sequence). DNA of the CDR3: TGTGCCAGTGGGGCGGGTTGGACAGATACGCAGTATTTT. Translation gives CASGAGWTDTQYF.

This chain connects TRBV29-1 to TRBJ1-1; 7 bases map to TRBD1. This CDR3 comprises 13 residues. V gave up 5 bases and J gave up 4 bases; unmatched junction bases: 7. Germline V lookup: CDR1 SQVTM, CDR2 ANQGSEA. The CDR3 DNA follows: TGCAGCGTTCTCGACAGGGTGGGCACTGAAGCTTTCTTT. Translated: CSVLDRVGTEAFF.

This rearrangement joins TRBV27 to TRBJ2-1, with 11 nucleotides matching TRBD2. V shed 0 bases and J 10 bases; nucleotides not matched to a gene: 5. CDR3 length: 15 residues. Germline V gene lookup returns CDR1 MNHEY and CDR2 SMNVEV (reference sequence). CDR3 amino acids: CASSLSSGRAEEQFF. DNA of the CDR3: TGTGCCAGCAGTTTATCTAGCGGGAGGGCCGAAGAGCAGTTCTTC.

The chain couples TRBV30 to TRBJ1-6; D is unresolved. The V gene lost 1 base and the J gene lost 13 bases, with 8 bases spanning the gap. The germline gives CDR1 GTSNPN, CDR2 SVGIG (reference sequence). The length of the CDR3 is 11 residues. Here the CDR3 DNA reads TGTGCCTGGAGTGAAGGTGCGCCCCTCCACTTT. Its translation: CAWSEGAPLHF.

The V and J genes are TRBV15 and TRBJ1-5; the D gene is possibly TRBD1 (5 bases). Germline CDR1 LNHNV, CDR2 YYDKDF (reference sequence). Trimming took 2 bases from V and 2 from J, leaving 10 bases between them. The CDR3 has 15 amino acids. The CDR3 DNA follows: TGTGCCACCAGCAGACCAGGGAGGGGCAATCAGCCCCAGCATTTT. It encodes CATSRPGRGNQPQHF.

The rearrangement uses TRBV10-3 and TRBJ2-2; 7 nucleotides match TRBD1. This CDR3 has 14 residues. V trimming: 11 bases; J trimming: 0 bases; junction bases outside the gene matches: 6. Germline CDR1 is ENHRY and CDR2 is SYGVKD. This CDR3 is CASRQGPNTGELFF. Written as DNA, the CDR3 is TGTGCCTCCCGACAGGGACCGAACACCGGGGAGCTGTTTTTT.

This clone appeared a single time. The chain employs TRBV5-6 and TRBJ2-1; the match to TRBD2 covers 7 bases. V lost 3 bases and J lost 6; bases outside the gene matches: 9. The CDR3 is 15 residues long. Germline values: CDR1 SGHDT, CDR2 YYEEEE. Here the CDR3 reads CASSWAAGVPNEQFF. The CDR3 DNA reads TGTGCCAGCAGCTGGGCGGCGGGAGTGCCCAATGAGCAGTTCTTC.

The chain has TRBV28 and TRBJ2-7; TRBD1 might be the D (7 bases). Per the germline V gene, CDR1 is MDHEN and CDR2 is SYDVKM. Deletions cut 2 bases from V and 5 bases from J, with 10 bases between. This CDR3 is built from 13 residues. CDR3 sequence: CASSLRGTDEQYF. CDR3 nucleotides: TGTGCCAGCAGTTTACGCGGGACAGACGAGCAGTACTTC.

The chain uses TRBV14 and TRBJ1-2; perhaps TRBD1 as D (5 bases). V lost 1 base and J 10 bases, leaving 19 bases between the germline ends. Germline V gene data show CDR1 as SGHDN and CDR2 as FVKESK. The CDR3 consists of 15 residues. CDR3 nucleotides: TGTGCCAGCAGCCAAGTGCCCGGGGGTGCTGATGCCTACACCTTC. Its translation: CASSQVPGGADAYTF.

The chain recombines TRBV4-1 with TRBJ2-3; 11 bases match TRBD2. CDR1 and CDR2 from the germline V gene are MGHRA and YSYEKL. The CDR3 is made up of 16 amino acids. J gave up 0 bases and V 1 base, and 0 bases lay outside the gene matches. The CDR3: CASSQGLAGSTDTQYF. The CDR3 nucleotides read TGCGCCAGCAGCCAAGGACTAGCGGGGAGCACAGATACGCAGTATTTT.

The chain recombines TRBV11-2 with TRBJ2-7, with a tentative D call TRBD1 (5 bases). CDR1 is SGHAT and CDR2 is FQNNGV in the germline V gene. V was clipped by 4 bases and J by 1 base, with 11 bases between them. This CDR3 has 14 amino acids. The CDR3: CASSSQGSSYEQYF. The CDR3 DNA reads as TGTGCCAGCAGCTCCCAGGGTTCATCCTACGAGCAGTACTTC.

The chain recombines TRBV4-1 with TRBJ2-7; 8 positions match TRBD1. From germline, CDR1 is MGHRA and CDR2 YSYEKL. The CDR3 runs to 16 residues. The V gene end was trimmed by 3 bases and the J gene end by 6 bases; junction bases not matched to a gene: 13. This CDR3 is CASSHTRTGTTVEQYF. The DNA for the CDR3 is TGCGCCAGCAGCCACACCCGGACAGGGACGACGGTCGAGCAGTACTTC.

V and J are TRBV7-2 and TRBJ2-3; D unresolved. With 3 bases removed from V and 2 bases from J, the gap between germline ends came to 21 bases. The CDR3 has 18 amino acids. Germline loops: CDR1 SGHTA, CDR2 FQGNSA. The CDR3 DNA reads as TGTGCCAGCAGCTTGGCTGGATCACTCACCCCCTACACAGATACGCAGTATTTT. It yields the protein CASSLAGSLTPYTDTQYF.

This rearrangement joins TRBV14 to TRBJ2-1; D unclear. V lost 4 bases, J lost 7 bases, and 8 bases lay in between. Germline V lookup: CDR1 SGHDN, CDR2 FVKESK. The CDR3 runs to 12 residues. This chain's CDR3 is CASSPVGNEQFF. The CDR3 DNA is TGTGCCAGCAGCCCGGTAGGGAATGAGCAGTTCTTC.

The chain is built from TRBV27 and TRBJ1-1; D remains ambiguous. The CDR3 extends over 12 amino acids. V lost 4 bases to trimming and J lost 7 bases, with 10 bases between them. The germline V gene has CDR1 MNHEY and CDR2 SMNVEV (reference sequence). The CDR3 loop is CASSWGGGEAFF. The CDR3 DNA reads as TGTGCCAGCAGTTGGGGAGGAGGTGAAGCTTTCTTT.

The CDR3: CASSQEILAGVYEQYF. CDR3 DNA: TGCGCCAGCAGCCAAGAGATACTAGCGGGAGTCTACGAGCAGTACTTC. The V and J genes are TRBV4-1 and TRBJ2-7; TRBD2 matches 11 bases. J gave up 3 bases and V 0 bases, and 4 bases lay outside the gene matches. Germline values: CDR1 MGHRA, CDR2 YSYEKL. This CDR3 is built from 16 residues.